This is a list of T cell receptor beta chains from one sample in a study of T cells in Graves' hyperthyroidism and ophthalmopathy. TCRdb used MiXCR to reprocess the multiplex PCR reads, holding one entry per CDR3 protein. The sample has around 570,000 distinct CDR3 sequences, about 20% seen once. The sample was blood. Receptors originate from a man aged 35-49 years with Graves' ophthalmopathy. Each CDR3 is given with its conserved first and last residue. The D gene is left open where the match is weak. Clone size is stated in some rows and not others, as once, few, many or a class when expanded.

>TRBV20-1|TRBJ1-2|.|many
TGCAGTGCTAGAGATCCGAGTGGCTACACCTTC
CSARDPSGYTF
>TRBV11-1|TRBJ1-6|TRBD1|.
TGTGCCAGCAGCTCACCTCGGGACAGTCCTTCTCTCTATAATTCACCCCTCCACTTT
CASSSPRDSPSLYNSPLHF
>TRBV4-1|TRBJ2-5|.|few
TGCGCCAGCAGCCAAGAGGGGACTTTCGTGGGAGAGACCCAGTACTTC
CASSQEGTFVGETQYF
>TRBV14|TRBJ2-1|.|few
TGTGCCAGCAGCCCTGGATCCTCGGTATGGCAGTTCTTC
CASSPGSSVWQFF
>TRBV6-9|TRBJ2-7|TRBD2|.
TGTGCCAGCAGTTACCCTACACTAGCGGGAATCTACGAGCAGTACTTC
CASSYPTLAGIYEQYF
>TRBV6-1|TRBJ1-5|.|.
TGTGCCAGCAGAGAGGACAGCCAGCCCCAGCATTTT
CASREDSQPQHF
>TRBV6-2/TRBV6-3|TRBJ2-1|.|.
TGTGCCAGCAGTCGAGGTTGGGAGCAGTTCTTC
CASSRGWEQFF
>TRBV28|TRBJ2-1|TRBD1|many
TGTGCCAGCAGTTTATACGGGACAGGGTGGGAGCAGTTCTTC
CASSLYGTGWEQFF
>TRBV27|TRBJ2-5|TRBD1|many
TGTGCCAGCAGTGTACGACAGGGTGGGGAGACCCAGTACTTC
CASSVRQGGETQYF
>TRBV6-5|TRBJ2-7|.|.
TGTGCCAGCCAAGTGGGGACACCCTACGAGCAGTACTTC
CASQVGTPYEQYF
>TRBV5-1|TRBJ1-6|TRBD1|.
TGCGCCAGCAGCTTTACAGGGGCCGATAATTCACCCCTCCACTTT
CASSFTGADNSPLHF
>TRBV5-1|TRBJ2-1|.|.
TGCGCCAGCAGCTTGAGCCGCGTCCGCGAGCAGTTCTTC
CASSLSRVREQFF
>TRBV7-2|TRBJ2-3|TRBD2|many
TGTGCCAGCAGCTCGGGGGGACTAGGCACAGATACGCAGTATTTT
CASSSGGLGTDTQYF
>TRBV4-1|TRBJ2-7|TRBD2|.
TGCGCCAGCAGCCTGAGCGGGGGGTTCGCCAACGAGCAGTACTTC
CASSLSGGFANEQYF
>TRBV9|TRBJ2-7|TRBD2|few
TGTGCCAGCAGCGTAGGAGGCCTAGCGGGAGTCTACGAGCAGTACTTC
CASSVGGLAGVYEQYF
>TRBV5-1|TRBJ2-5|TRBD2|few
TGCGCCAGCAGCCTTCCCGGGACTAGCGGGAGCCCAAATCAGTACTTC
CASSLPGTSGSPNQYF
>TRBV30|TRBJ1-1|.|.
TGTGCCTGGAGTGCCGGACCGGGGCCTTACACTGAAGCTTGCTTT
CAWSAGPGPYTEACF
>TRBV12-3/TRBV12-4|TRBJ1-5|.|.
TGTGCCAGCAGTTTCTGGGGCGTAAGACTCAATCAGCCCCAGCATTTT
CASSFWGVRLNQPQHF
>TRBV12-3/TRBV12-4|TRBJ2-7|.|few
TGTGCCAGCAGGGGGGACGGTGAGCAGTACTTC
CASRGDGEQYF
>TRBV6-1|TRBJ2-7|.|.
TGTGCCAGCTCAAGAATGTCCAGGACCGACGAGCAGTACTTC
CASSRMSRTDEQYF
>TRBV7-3|TRBJ2-7|.|.
TGTGCCAGCAGCTCGCAGGGAGGTGGCGAGCAGTACTTC
CASSSQGGGEQYF
>TRBV3-1|TRBJ1-2|.|few
TGTGCCAGCAGCCAAGATCGTGGTTACACCTTC
CASSQDRGYTF
>TRBV11-2|TRBJ2-1|TRBD2|.
TGTGCCAGCGGATACCCCCCTACCGGGACTAGCGGGAGGACCCGTTACAATGAGCAGTTCTTC
CASGYPPTGTSGRTRYNEQFF
>TRBV6-1|TRBJ2-5|TRBD1|many
TGTGCCAGCAGTGAAGGGGGACAGATCCCCGGGTACTTC
CASSEGGQIPGYF
>TRBV3-1|TRBJ2-5|.|few
TGTGCCAGCAGCCAAGATAGGGCCCAAGAGACCCAGTACTTC
CASSQDRAQETQYF
>TRBV11-2|TRBJ2-1|TRBD1|many
TGTGCCAGCAGCCCCTTTACAGGGGGCGGACGCAATGAGCAGTTCTTC
CASSPFTGGGRNEQFF
>TRBV28|TRBJ2-1|TRBD1|many
TGTGCCAGCAGTCCACGACAGGGGCGAAGGTTTGCTGAGCAGTTCTTC
CASSPRQGRRFAEQFF
>TRBV7-3|TRBJ2-5|TRBD2|few
TGTGCCAGCAGCTTCCAGGGAGGGGTCGGAGAGACCCAGTACTTC
CASSFQGGVGETQYF
>TRBV12-3/TRBV12-4|TRBJ1-2|.|many
TGTGCCAGCAGTTTAGTCGGCAGGGGAGGAGAAGGCTACACCTTC
CASSLVGRGGEGYTF
>TRBV28|TRBJ2-6|TRBD1|few
TGTGCCAGCAGTCCTACAGGGGCTGCTAGCTCTGGGGCCAACGTCCTGACTTTC
CASSPTGAASSGANVLTF
>TRBV7-2|TRBJ2-1|TRBD2|few
TGTGCCAGCAGCCAAACTAGCGGGGGGACCTACAATGAGCAGTTCTTC
CASSQTSGGTYNEQFF
>TRBV5-6|TRBJ2-1|.|.
TGTGCCAGCAGCTTGAGTTGGTTAGAGCAGTTCTTC
CASSLSWLEQFF
>TRBV2|TRBJ1-2|TRBD1|many
TGTGCCAGCACGGGGGACAGAGCTAACTATGGCTACACCTTC
CASTGDRANYGYTF
>TRBV3-1|TRBJ1-4|.|.
TGTGCCAGCAGCTTTGACGGCGGAAATGAAAAACTGTTTTTT
CASSFDGGNEKLFF
>TRBV28|TRBJ2-7|.|many
TGTGCCAGCAGTGGGACCTACTCCCGGGAGCAGTACTTC
CASSGTYSREQYF
>TRBV27|TRBJ2-1|.|many
TGTGCCAGCAGTGGTGGAGATGAGCAGTTCTTC
CASSGGDEQFF
>TRBV30|TRBJ1-1|.|many
TGTGCCTGGAGTAAAGACCACCGGGAGGCGAAAGCTTTCTTT
CAWSKDHREAKAFF
>TRBV5-1|TRBJ2-2|.|.
TGCGCCAGCAGCTTGGCCCTAGGAAGCACCGGGGAGCTGTTTTTT
CASSLALGSTGELFF
>TRBV4-1|TRBJ1-2|.|.
TGCGCCAGCAGCCAAGAGAATGGGAGGAACTATGGCTACACCTTC
CASSQENGRNYGYTF
>TRBV4-3|TRBJ2-3|.|few
TGCGCCAGCAGCCAAGATCGCGCAGGGACTAGCACAGATACGCAGTATTTT
CASSQDRAGTSTDTQYF
>TRBV24-1|TRBJ2-7|TRBD2|many
TGTGCCACCAGTGATTGGGGACCGGGACTAGCGGGCCGCGAGCAGTACTTC
CATSDWGPGLAGREQYF
>TRBV12-3/TRBV12-4|TRBJ2-6|TRBD1|.
TGTGCCAGCAGTCTAATTCCGGGACAGGGAAACCCTCAAACTGGGGCCAACGTCCTGACTTTC
CASSLIPGQGNPQTGANVLTF
>TRBV28|TRBJ2-1|.|few
TGTGCCAGCACCCTAGGGGGACCCTACAGTGAGCAGTTCTTC
CASTLGGPYSEQFF
>TRBV27|TRBJ1-1|.|.
TGTGCCAGCAGTTCTCCTCTGGATCGGGGGGCTTTCTTT
CASSSPLDRGAFF
>TRBV18|TRBJ2-7|TRBD1|few
TGTGCCAGCTCGCACCAGAACAGGGGGTCCTTTGGGGACGAGCAGTACTTC
CASSHQNRGSFGDEQYF
>TRBV28|TRBJ2-5|.|many
TGTGCCAGCAGTTTATCAGTGCCGGAGACCCAGTACTTC
CASSLSVPETQYF
>TRBV27|TRBJ2-7|TRBD2|many
TGTGCCAGCAGTCCCCCGGGTAGCGGGGGGCCCTACGAGCAGTACTTC
CASSPPGSGGPYEQYF
>TRBV18|TRBJ1-2|.|.
TGTGCCAGCTCACCAGTCCAACAAAACGAGTACCCTAACTATGGCTACACCTTC
CASSPVQQNEYPNYGYTF
>TRBV27|TRBJ1-1|.|many
TGTGCCAGCAGGGAGGGTCTGATCACTGAAGCTTTCTTT
CASREGLITEAFF
>TRBV29-1|TRBJ2-2|TRBD2|.
TGCAGCGCCTTAACTAGCGGCGGGGAGCTGTTTTTT
CSALTSGGELFF
>TRBV2|TRBJ2-7|.|.
TGTGCCAGCAGTGACTTGGGGGTCTTCGAGCAGTACTTC
CASSDLGVFEQYF
>TRBV10-2|TRBJ2-5|TRBD2|.
TGCGCCAGCAGGGGACTAGCGAACCAAGAGACCCAGTACTTC
CASRGLANQETQYF
>TRBV7-3|TRBJ2-1|TRBD2|.
TGTGCCAGCAGCTTAAGGTGGGAGGGAACCTACAATGAGCAGTTCTTC
CASSLRWEGTYNEQFF
>TRBV24-1|TRBJ2-5|.|few
TGTGCCACCGCGAGAGGGGCAGGAGCAGAGACCCAGTACTTC
CATARGAGAETQYF
>TRBV12-3/TRBV12-4|TRBJ1-5|.|many
TGTGCCAGCAGTCTTGGGACTAGCAATCAGCCCCAGCATTTT
CASSLGTSNQPQHF
>TRBV20-1|TRBJ2-3|.|.
TGCAGTGCTAACCAACCGACAGAAGATACGCAGTATTTT
CSANQPTEDTQYF
>TRBV19|TRBJ1-1|.|few
TGTGCCAGTAGAGGACAGTGGAACACTGAAGCTTTCTTT
CASRGQWNTEAFF